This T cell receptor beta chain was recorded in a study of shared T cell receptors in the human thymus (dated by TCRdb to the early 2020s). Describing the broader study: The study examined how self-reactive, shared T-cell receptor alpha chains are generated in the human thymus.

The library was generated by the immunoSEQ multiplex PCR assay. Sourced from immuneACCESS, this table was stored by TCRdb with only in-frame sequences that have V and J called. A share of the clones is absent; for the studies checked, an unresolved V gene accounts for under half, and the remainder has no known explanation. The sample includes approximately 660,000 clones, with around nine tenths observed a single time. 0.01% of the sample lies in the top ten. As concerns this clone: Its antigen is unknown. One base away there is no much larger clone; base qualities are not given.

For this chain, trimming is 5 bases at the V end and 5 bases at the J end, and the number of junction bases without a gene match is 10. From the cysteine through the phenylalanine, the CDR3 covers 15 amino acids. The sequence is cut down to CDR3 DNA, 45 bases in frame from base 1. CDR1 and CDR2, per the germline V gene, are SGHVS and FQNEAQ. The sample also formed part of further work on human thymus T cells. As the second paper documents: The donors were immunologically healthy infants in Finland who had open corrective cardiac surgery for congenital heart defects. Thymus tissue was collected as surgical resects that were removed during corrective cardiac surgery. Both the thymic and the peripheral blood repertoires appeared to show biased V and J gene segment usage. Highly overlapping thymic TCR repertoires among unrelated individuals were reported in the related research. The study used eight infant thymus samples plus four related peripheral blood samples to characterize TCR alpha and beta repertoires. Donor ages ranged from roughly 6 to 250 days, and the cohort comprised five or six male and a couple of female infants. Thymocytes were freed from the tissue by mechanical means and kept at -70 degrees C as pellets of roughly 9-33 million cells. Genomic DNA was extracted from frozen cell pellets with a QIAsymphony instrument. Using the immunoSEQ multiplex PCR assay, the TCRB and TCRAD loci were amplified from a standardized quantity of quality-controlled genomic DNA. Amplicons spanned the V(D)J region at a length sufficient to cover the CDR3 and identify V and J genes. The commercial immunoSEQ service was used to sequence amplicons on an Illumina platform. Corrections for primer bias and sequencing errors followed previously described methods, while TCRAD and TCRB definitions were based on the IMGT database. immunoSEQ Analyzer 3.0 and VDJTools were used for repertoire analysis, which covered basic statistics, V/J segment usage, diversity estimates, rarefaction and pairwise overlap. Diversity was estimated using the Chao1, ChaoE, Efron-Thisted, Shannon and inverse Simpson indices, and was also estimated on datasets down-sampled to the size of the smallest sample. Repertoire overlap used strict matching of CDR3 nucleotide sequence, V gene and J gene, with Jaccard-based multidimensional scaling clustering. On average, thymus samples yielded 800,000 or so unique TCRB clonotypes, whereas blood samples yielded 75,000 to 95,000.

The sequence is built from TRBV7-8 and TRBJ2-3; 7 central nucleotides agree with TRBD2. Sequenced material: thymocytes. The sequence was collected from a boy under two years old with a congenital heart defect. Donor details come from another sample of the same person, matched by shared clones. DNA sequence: TGTGCCAGCAGCCCCCCGGCGGGAGCCCAAGATACGCAGTATTTT. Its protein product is CASSPPAGAQDTQYF. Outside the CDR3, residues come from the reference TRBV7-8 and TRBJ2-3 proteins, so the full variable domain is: GAGVSQSPRYKVAKRGQDVALRCDPISGHVSLFWYQQALGQGPEFLTYFQNEAQLDKSGLPSDRFFAERPEGSVSTLKIQRTQQEDSAVYLCASSPPAGAQDTQYFGPGTRLTVL.